A selection of T cell receptor beta chains follows, all from one sample in a study of blood T cells in healthy people across ages. MiXCR, run by TCRdb on the 5' RACE reads, gives a single entry per CDR3 protein. The sample has about 780,000 distinct CDR3 sequences; more than 25% are singletons. These sequences were also reported in another study, on T cells of mothers and their children.

Sequencing was carried out using blood. These receptors all stem from a boy younger than 18 in good health. The CDR3 runs from the conserved cysteine through the conserved F or W. Fields, in order: CDR3 protein, V gene, clone size, J gene. Size is stated for part of the rows, as once, few or many counts, or as a class when the clone is expanded.

cdr3_aa: CSAGPADRAGQETQYF
v_call: TRBV20-1
clone_size: few
j_call: TRBJ2-5

cdr3_aa: CASSLLVGQGTGEQFF
v_call: TRBV6-5
clone_size: few
j_call: .

cdr3_aa: CASSRGLAGVRETQYF
v_call: TRBV5-1
clone_size: .
j_call: TRBJ2-5

cdr3_aa: CASSYRGAGIDNEQFF
v_call: TRBV11-2
clone_size: .
j_call: TRBJ2-1

cdr3_aa: CASSIAMGRGEQYF
v_call: TRBV13
clone_size: .
j_call: TRBJ2-7

cdr3_aa: CASSVPFPLRGLEQYF
v_call: TRBV2
clone_size: .
j_call: TRBJ2-7

cdr3_aa: CASSAAGHSGANVLTF
v_call: TRBV12-3/TRBV12-4
clone_size: few
j_call: TRBJ2-6

cdr3_aa: CASSSQGVTGNTIYF
v_call: TRBV7-2
clone_size: few
j_call: TRBJ1-3

cdr3_aa: CASRVTENSPLHF
v_call: TRBV2
clone_size: .
j_call: TRBJ1-6

cdr3_aa: CASSSRGQGSYEQYF
v_call: TRBV6-5
clone_size: few
j_call: TRBJ2-7

cdr3_aa: CSARDRGLRETQYF
v_call: TRBV20-1
clone_size: .
j_call: .

cdr3_aa: CASSLLQGNFGEQYF
v_call: TRBV7-9
clone_size: .
j_call: TRBJ2-7

cdr3_aa: CSARVPQRVYNEQFF
v_call: TRBV20-1
clone_size: .
j_call: .

cdr3_aa: CASSLGQGYGEAFF
v_call: TRBV6-5
clone_size: few
j_call: TRBJ1-1

cdr3_aa: CASRRGSVTDTQYF
v_call: TRBV6-5
clone_size: .
j_call: TRBJ2-3

cdr3_aa: CASSFWESAEQFF
v_call: TRBV7-3
clone_size: .
j_call: .